This T cell receptor (beta chain) was identified during a study of vaccination effects on CD4 cells after COVID-19. Study-wide findings and caveats: The study, lacking early post-infection timepoints, had few convalescent patients.

A note on this clone: Its antigen is undetermined.

The table came from immunoSEQ multiplex PCR; TCRdb's copy has only in-frame clones and leaves some out. The sample lists about 72,000 clones, around 80% occurring once. After expansion with viral peptide pools in the ViraFEST assay, antigen-specific CD4+ T cells were sequenced. Culture proceeded for more than 8 days, and CD4+ T cells were then isolated. Participants received two doses of either the BNT162b2 or mRNA-1273 vaccine. Neither prior SARS-CoV-2 infection nor positive nucleocapsid antibodies were present in the vaccine recipients. Both day 3 and day 7 saw half the medium replaced with IL-2 medium. This TCR was sampled from a human donor who received a COVID-19 vaccine. The input for sequencing was CD4+ T cells from PBMCs cultured with HCoV-229E spike peptides, taken after COVID-19 vaccination.

As DNA, the CDR3 is TGTGCCAGCAGTCCTGGACAGGGGGCGCCTGGTGAGCAGTTCTTC. The encoded protein is CASSPGQGAPGEQFF. The chain uses TRBV6-5 and TRBJ2-1, with 11 nucleotides matching TRBD1. This CDR3 spans 15 amino acids. From germline, CDR1 is MNHEY and CDR2 SVGAGI. V dropped 5 bases and J dropped 9; count of bases not matched to a gene: 9.